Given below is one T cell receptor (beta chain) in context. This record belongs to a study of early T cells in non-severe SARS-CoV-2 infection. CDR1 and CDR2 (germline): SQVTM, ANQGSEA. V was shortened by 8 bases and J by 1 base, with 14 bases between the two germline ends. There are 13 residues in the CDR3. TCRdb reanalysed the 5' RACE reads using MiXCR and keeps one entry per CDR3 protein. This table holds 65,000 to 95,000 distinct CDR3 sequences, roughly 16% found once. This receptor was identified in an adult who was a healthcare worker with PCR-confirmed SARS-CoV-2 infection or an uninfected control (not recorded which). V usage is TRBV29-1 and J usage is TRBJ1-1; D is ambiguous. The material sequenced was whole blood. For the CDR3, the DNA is TGCAGCTCCCCAGGTACAAGGAACACTGAAGCTTTCTTT. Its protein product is CSSPGTRNTEAFF. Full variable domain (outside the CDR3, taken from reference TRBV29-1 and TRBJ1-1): SAVISQKPSRDICQRGTSLTIQCQVDSQVTMMFWYRQQPGQSLTLIATANQGSEATYESGFVIDKFPISRPNLTFSTLTVSNMSPEDSSIYLCSSPGTRNTEAFFGQGTRLTVV.